This T cell receptor beta chain was documented in a study of blood T cell repertoires in COVID-19. Study summary: PBMCs, B-cell-depleted T cells, or T cells provided the cDNA or gDNA that made up the material.

Profiling relied on immunoSEQ multiplex PCR, and the TCRdb table lists in-frame clones only, not all of them. The sample shows roughly 280,000 clones, roughly 89% of them seen only once. The receptor was derived from a man aged 50-60 years with acute or convalescent COVID-19. Sequenced: peripheral blood.

The DNA of the CDR3 is TGTGCCAGCAGCTTAGCCCAGGGGCGGGGGGGCGAAGATGAGCAGTTCTTC. It is translated as CASSLAQGRGGEDEQFF. This sequence joins TRBV11-3 and TRBJ2-1, with TRBD2 matching over 9 bases. J was trimmed by 8 bases and V by 1 base; bases with no gene match: 12. CDR3 length: 17 amino acids. Germline CDR1 and CDR2: SGHNT and YENEEA.